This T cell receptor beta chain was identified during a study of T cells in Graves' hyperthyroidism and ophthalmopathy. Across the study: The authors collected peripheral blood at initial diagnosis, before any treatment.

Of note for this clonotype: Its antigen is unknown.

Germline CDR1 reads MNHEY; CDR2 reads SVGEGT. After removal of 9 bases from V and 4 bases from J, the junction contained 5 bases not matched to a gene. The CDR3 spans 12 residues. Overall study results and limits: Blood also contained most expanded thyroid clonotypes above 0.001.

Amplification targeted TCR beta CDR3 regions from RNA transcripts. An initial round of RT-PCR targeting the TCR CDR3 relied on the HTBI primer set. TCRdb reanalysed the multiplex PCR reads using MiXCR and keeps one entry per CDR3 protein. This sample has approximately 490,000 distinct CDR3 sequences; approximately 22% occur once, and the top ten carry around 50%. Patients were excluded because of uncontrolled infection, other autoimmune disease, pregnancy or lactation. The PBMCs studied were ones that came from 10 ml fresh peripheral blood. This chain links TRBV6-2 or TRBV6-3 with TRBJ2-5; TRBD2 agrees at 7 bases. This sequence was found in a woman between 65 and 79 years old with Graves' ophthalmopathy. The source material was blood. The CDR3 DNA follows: TGTGCCAGTTGGGGGGGGGTAGAGACCCAGTACTTC. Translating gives CASWGGVETQYF.